Sequencing of this TCR beta chain was carried out in a study of control samples from healthy donors and cancer patients. This clone was seen only a few times. Sequencing was performed with immunoSEQ multiplex PCR; in TCRdb, only in-frame clones are kept and a portion is missing. Of roughly 59,000 clones listed, under 95% were seen once; the top ten hold 1.5% to 2%. Germline V gene data show CDR1 as LNHNV and CDR2 as YYDKDF (reference sequence). The CDR3 extends over 18 amino acids. The trim removed 8 bases at V and 2 bases at J, leaving 18 bases unmatched. Sequencing was done on a sample of PBMCs. The chain carries TRBV15 and TRBJ1-5; 7 nucleotides match TRBD1. The clonotype originates from a man in his forties with colorectal cancer. The CDR3 coding sequence is TGTGCCACCGCACTAGGGACAGCAAGCCTTCGGGGCAATCAGCCCCAGCATTTT. Translating it yields CATALGTASLRGNQPQHF.